The 23 T cell receptor beta chains presented below share a single source sample, sequenced in a study of blood T cell repertoires in COVID-19. Libraries were prepared by immunoSEQ multiplex PCR; TCRdb keeps only in-frame clonotypes and omits some of them. The sample yields about 170,000 clones, more than 65% seen once. The sample consisted of peripheral blood. These receptor sequences come from a man in his 70s with active or convalescent COVID-19.

The chain is built from TRBV18 and TRBJ2-7; D is undetermined. V dropped 2 bases and J dropped 2 bases, with 7 bases sitting between them. The CDR3 contains 13 residues. Per the germline V gene, CDR1 is KGHSH and CDR2 is LQKENI. CDR3 DNA: TGTGCCAGCTCACCAATAGCAGCCTACGAGCAGTACTTC. It encodes CASSPIAAYEQYF.

The chain couples TRBV5-1 to TRBJ1-4; D not certain. Trimming pared 4 bases from V and 0 bases from J, leaving 7 bases between. The CDR3 has 14 amino acids. Germline-derived CDR1 and CDR2 are SGHRS and YFSETQ. CDR3 nucleotides: TGCGCCAGCAGCCTGGATACAACTAATGAAAAACTGTTTTTT. Translating gives CASSLDTTNEKLFF.

V is TRBV9 and J is TRBJ2-7; TRBD1 is a possible D gene (5 bases). In germline, CDR1 is SGDLS, CDR2 YYNGEE. V was pared by 4 bases and J by 2 bases, with 16 bases between. The length of the CDR3 is 15 residues. The CDR3 DNA sequence: TGTGCCAGCAGCCCCAGGGATGTAAAGACCTACGAGCAGTACTTC. Translated, it gives CASSPRDVKTYEQYF. The variable domain in full, completed from reference TRBV9 and TRBJ2-7, reads DSGVTQTPKHLITATGQRVTLRCSPRSGDLSVYWYQQSLDQGLQFLIQYYNGEERAKGNILERFSAQQFPDLHSELNLSSLELGDSALYFCASSPRDVKTYEQYFGPGTRLTVT.

The chain uses TRBV7-3 and TRBJ1-2; no firm D call. Germline CDR1 is SGHTA and CDR2 is FQGTGA. V lost 5 bases to trimming and J lost 4 bases, with 11 bases between them. The CDR3 totals 13 residues. The CDR3 region has the DNA TGTGCCAGCAGCCCCGCGGGCCCCTATGGCTACACCTTC. Translating it yields CASSPAGPYGYTF.

CDR3 nucleotides: TGTGCCAGCAGCGTAGCGCCCCTAGCGGGAGCGGGGGCAGATACGCAGTATTTT. This codes for CASSVAPLAGAGADTQYF. The V gene is TRBV9, the J gene TRBJ2-3, with 10 bases lining up with TRBD2. With 0 bases clipped from V and 4 bases from J, the junction kept 11 bases outside the gene matches. Germline CDR1 is SGDLS and CDR2 is YYNGEE. This CDR3 has 18 amino acids.

This chain links TRBV18 with TRBJ1-1; D is unclear. CDR1 is KGHSH, CDR2 LQKENI, per germline. The CDR3 runs 12 residues. V was cut by 6 bases and J by 1 base, with 6 bases left in between. The CDR3 loop reads CASSPGNTEAFF. CDR3 coding DNA: TGTGCCAGCTCCCCGGGGAACACTGAAGCTTTCTTT.

This clone appeared a single time. V gene TRBV6-5 combines with J gene TRBJ2-4; possible D gene TRBD1, 6 bases. Trimming took off 6 bases at V and 6 bases at J, with 15 bases between the two ends. Germline CDR1 is MNHEY and CDR2 is SVGAGI. CDR3 size: 14 residues. The CDR3 DNA is TGTGCCAGCAGCCGTAAGGGACAAGGAAACATTCAGTACTTC. This translates into CASSRKGQGNIQYF.

This chain joins TRBV19 and TRBJ2-1, with no clear D. Trimming left V 2 bases short and J 0 bases short, with 14 bases between. Germline CDR1 reads LNHDA; CDR2 reads SQIVND (reference sequence). This CDR3 spans 17 amino acids. The CDR3: CASSISASRSSYNEQFF. The CDR3 nucleotides read TGTGCCAGTAGTATATCCGCGTCTAGGAGCTCCTACAATGAGCAGTTCTTC.

A few counts support this clone. The chain combines TRBV6-5 with TRBJ1-3; the D gene is possibly TRBD1 (5 bases). This CDR3 spans 13 amino acids. V dropped 5 bases and J dropped 4 bases, with 9 bases sitting between them. The germline CDR1 and CDR2 sequences are MNHEY and SVGAGI. The CDR3 nucleotides are TGTGCCAGCAGTACAGGTCCGGGAAACACCATATATTTT. Amino acids: CASSTGPGNTIYF.

The chain employs TRBV21-1 and TRBJ2-5; the DNA was not used to check the table's D call, TRBD2. TRBV21-1 counts as a pseudogene. This CDR3 comprises 14 residues. The CDR3 bases are TGTGCCAGCGGTAGACTTTTCCTAGAAGAGACCCAGTACTTC. Protein sequence: CASGRLFLEETQYF.

This chain links TRBV28 with TRBJ1-5; no reliable D call. Deletions cut 2 bases from V and 0 bases from J, with 11 bases between. This CDR3 has 16 amino acids. The V gene's germline CDR1 is MDHEN and CDR2 SYDVKM. CDR3 protein: CASSLHGGYSNQPQHF. The CDR3 nucleotides read TGTGCCAGCAGTTTACATGGAGGGTATAGCAATCAGCCCCAGCATTTT.

This clone was observed once. This chain's CDR3 is CASTNRETYEQYF. In nucleotides, the CDR3 is TGTGCCAGCACAAACAGGGAGACCTACGAGCAGTACTTC. V usage is TRBV12-3 or TRBV12-4 and J usage is TRBJ2-7, with a weak D call TRBD1 (6 bases). Trimming left V 7 bases short and J 2 bases short, with 12 bases between. The CDR3 is 13 residues long.

The rearrangement joins TRBV5-8 to TRBJ2-1, with D perhaps TRBD1 (8 bases). There are 15 residues in the CDR3. Per germline, CDR1 SGHTS and CDR2 YDEGEE. V lost 1 base to trimming and J lost 3 bases, with 11 bases between them. The CDR3, as DNA: TGTGCCAGCAGCTTGACAGGGGGGGTCTACAATGAGCAGTTCTTC. Translation gives CASSLTGGVYNEQFF.

The chain has TRBV10-3 and TRBJ2-1, with 11 bases that match TRBD1. CDR1 and CDR2 from the germline V gene are ENHRY and SYGVKD. With V trimmed by 6 bases and J by 9 bases, 16 bases remained unmatched. This CDR3 has 17 residues. The CDR3 region is CAISAFAGTGGFGEQFF. In nucleotides, the CDR3 is TGTGCCATCAGCGCATTCGCCGGGACAGGGGGTTTCGGTGAGCAGTTCTTC.

V is TRBV7-2 and J is TRBJ2-5; a weak D match, TRBD1 (5 bases). Per germline, CDR1 SGHTA and CDR2 FQGNSA. V shed 3 bases and J shed 1 base, with 9 bases lying between them. The CDR3 length is 14 residues. CDR3 loop: CASSLTVLQETQYF. The DNA of the CDR3 is TGTGCCAGCAGCTTGACAGTTCTCCAAGAGACCCAGTACTTC.

This clone was picked up a small number of times. J is TRBJ1-5 and V is TRBV4-2; 11 bases are a match to TRBD1. The CDR3 covers 21 residues. The V and J ends lost 4 bases and 2 bases, in that order; junction bases with no gene match: 19. Germline CDR1 and CDR2: LGHNA and YNFKEQ. The CDR3 protein is CASSLGQYRDRGFPRNQPQHF. In DNA form, the CDR3 reads TGTGCCAGCAGCCTCGGACAATACCGGGACAGGGGGTTCCCCCGCAATCAGCCCCAGCATTTT.

The chain combines TRBV27 with TRBJ2-1; 8 bases map to TRBD1. The germline V gene encodes CDR1 MNHEY and CDR2 SMNVEV (reference sequence). This CDR3 is built from 16 residues. Trimming removed 5 bases from V and 6 bases from J; junction bases left unmatched: 12. CDR3 sequence reads: CASSRSDRGGPNEQFF. In DNA form, the CDR3 reads TGTGCCAGCAGTCGTTCAGACAGGGGCGGTCCCAATGAGCAGTTCTTC.

This chain connects TRBV3-1 (or the pseudogene TRBV3-2) to TRBJ1-5; D call uncertain. Germline V gene data show CDR1 as LGHDT and CDR2 as YNNKEL (reference sequence). V dropped 7 bases and J dropped 5 bases, with 6 bases sitting between them. There are 11 residues in the CDR3. CDR3 in amino acids: CASTTHQPQHF. The DNA of the CDR3 is TGTGCCAGCACAACTCATCAGCCCCAGCATTTT.

This chain joins TRBV18 and TRBJ1-5, with TRBD1 matching 8 bases. Trimming removed 3 bases from V and 0 bases from J; junction bases left unmatched: 7. This CDR3 is 17 amino acids long. Germline-derived CDR1 and CDR2 are KGHSH and LQKENI. As DNA, the CDR3 is TGTGCCAGCTCACCCCTCGGACAGGGATCTAGCAATCAGCCCCAGCATTTT. It specifies CASSPLGQGSSNQPQHF.

The chain has TRBV6-6 and TRBJ2-2; weak D call: TRBD1 (5 bases). Trimming removed 2 bases at V and 5 bases at J, with 12 bases between. The germline CDR1 and CDR2 sequences are MNHNY and SVGAGI (reference sequence). This CDR3 is built from 15 residues. The CDR3 protein is CASSYGPGPTGELFF. Here the CDR3 DNA reads TGTGCCAGCAGTTACGGGCCAGGGCCAACCGGGGAGCTGTTTTTT.

The chain joins TRBV2 to TRBJ2-1; D not resolved. V dropped 9 bases and J dropped 8 bases, with 26 bases sitting between them. There are 16 residues in the CDR3. Germline CDR1 and CDR2: SNHLY and FYNNEI. For the CDR3, the DNA is TGTGCCAGTTACTCTACTATTTCGGGTAGCCTCCATGAGCAGTTCTTC. Its translation: CASYSTISGSLHEQFF.

The V gene is TRBV6-1, the J gene TRBJ2-7, with TRBD1 matching 9 bases. Germline V gives CDR1 MNHNS, CDR2 SASEGT. The CDR3 contains 14 residues. With 5 bases clipped from V and 6 bases from J, the junction kept 8 bases outside the gene matches. The CDR3, as DNA: TGTGCCAGCAGTTATGAGAACAGGGGGCTCGAGCAGTACTTC. Amino acids: CASSYENRGLEQYF.

V usage is TRBV7-9 and J usage is TRBJ2-7; D not certain. Germline CDR1 reads SEHNR; CDR2 reads FQNEAQ (reference sequence). Trimming stripped 1 base from V and 5 bases from J, with 6 bases between. CDR3 size: 12 residues. The CDR3 protein is CASSLVLHEQYF. DNA of the CDR3: TGTGCCAGCAGCTTAGTCCTTCACGAGCAGTACTTC.